This T cell receptor beta chain originates from a study of T cell responses to AZD1222 COVID-19 vaccine. The CDR3 length is 14 residues. Germline lookup yields CDR1 MNHNY and CDR2 SVGAGI (reference sequence). Trimming took off 8 bases at V and 8 bases at J, with 18 bases between the two ends. Measured with immunoSEQ multiplex PCR; TCRdb has only the in-frame clones, and not every one. The sample carries about 160,000 clones, about 90% recorded once. This clone came up once. Its specificity is not known. General study findings and limits: White British donors predominated, females outnumbered males, and clonal diversity was possibly underestimated. Compared with day 0, the breadth and depth of the Spike-specific TCR repertoire rose significantly after two doses of AZD1222. Unmutated variant regions reportedly attract nearly half of all spike-specific TCRs.

The origin of this receptor is an adult who received the AZD1222 COVID-19 vaccine. Sequencing used peripheral blood, obtained 28 days after the second AZD1222 dose. This chain joins TRBV6-6 and TRBJ2-2; possibly TRBD1 or TRBD2 for D (5 bases each). DNA of the CDR3: TGTGCCAGCTCCGGGACGGGGCGCCCTGGGGAGCTGTTTTTT. Protein product: CASSGTGRPGELFF.